These 32 T cell receptor beta chains were sequenced from one sample in a study of blood T cell repertoires in COVID-19. TCRdb keeps only in-frame clones here, not all; method: immunoSEQ multiplex PCR. The data show 300,000 or so clones, 70% to 90% seen once. Specimen: PBMCs or T cells enriched from blood (not recorded which). The receptors here all came from a woman between 35 and 50 years old with acute COVID-19.

The rearrangement joins TRBV6-6 to TRBJ1-5; the match to TRBD1 covers 7 bases. CDR1 MNHNY and CDR2 SVGAGI come from the germline V gene (reference sequence). CDR3 length equals 15 residues. The ends lost 5 bases at V and 3 bases at J; junction bases unmatched: 7. As DNA, the CDR3 is TGTGCCAGCAGTATCTATCAGGGGGACAATCAGCCCCAGCATTTT. Its protein product is CASSIYQGDNQPQHF.

The rearrangement joins TRBV18 to TRBJ1-2, with 7 positions matching TRBD1. Per germline, CDR1 KGHSH and CDR2 LQKENI. Trimming took 5 bases from V and 10 from J; bases not matched to a gene: 10. The CDR3 is 13 amino acids. CDR3 region: CASSTNRGYDYTF. The CDR3 bases are TGTGCCAGCTCAACTAACAGGGGATACGACTACACCTTC.

There are many counts of this clone. The chain is built from TRBV4-3 and TRBJ2-1, with 10 bases identical to TRBD2. Germline V gene lookup returns CDR1 LGHNA and CDR2 YSLEER. Trimming removed 4 bases from V and 6 bases from J; junction bases left unmatched: 0. CDR3 length: 13 residues. CDR3 region: CASSRLAGNEQFF. CDR3 bases: TGCGCCAGCAGCCGACTAGCGGGCAATGAGCAGTTCTTC.

A few counts support this clone. The sample has other DNA sequences that encode this CDR3 too. V usage is TRBV7-2 and J usage is TRBJ1-2, with 9 positions matching TRBD1. V shed 3 bases, J shed 2 bases, and the junction held 7 bases outside the gene matches. The CDR3 has 16 residues. The germline CDR1 and CDR2 sequences are SGHTA and FQGNSA. The DNA of the CDR3 is TGTGCCAGCAGCTTGGCTCCGGGACAGGGCAACTATGGCTACACCTTC. The encoded protein is CASSLAPGQGNYGYTF.

This chain links TRBV9 with TRBJ1-1; no reliable D call. Germline V lookup: CDR1 SGDLS, CDR2 YYNGEE. The CDR3 loop spans 16 amino acids. V gave up 3 bases and J gave up 6 bases, with 21 bases separating them. The CDR3 loop reads CASSAPGSTDAPEAFF. As DNA, the CDR3 is TGTGCCAGCAGCGCACCGGGATCCACGGACGCCCCTGAAGCTTTCTTT.

The chain couples TRBV29-1 to TRBJ1-1, with a possible D match to TRBD1 (6 bases). The ends were cut back, 5 bases at V and 0 bases at J, with 10 bases in the middle. The CDR3 runs to 13 residues. The germline V gene has CDR1 SQVTM and CDR2 ANQGSEA. The CDR3 coding sequence is TGCAGCGTTCGTGGGGGCTTGAACACTGAAGCTTTCTTT. It translates to CSVRGGLNTEAFF.

This chain joins TRBV5-5 and TRBJ1-4, with D uncertain. Trimming took 0 bases from V and 0 from J, leaving 9 bases between them. The CDR3 loop spans 16 amino acids. Germline V CDR1 and CDR2: SGHKS, YYEKEE (reference sequence). CDR3 loop: CASSLGQMATNEKLFF. CDR3 DNA sequence: TGTGCCAGCAGCTTGGGGCAGATGGCAACTAATGAAAAACTGTTTTTT. Together with reference TRBV5-5 and TRBJ1-4, the CDR3 gives the full variable domain: DAGVTQSPTHLIKTRGQQVTLRCSPISGHKSVSWYQQVLGQGPQFIFQYYEKEERGRGNFPDRFSARQFPNYSSELNVNALLLGDSALYLCASSLGQMATNEKLFFGSGTQLSVL.

The chain couples TRBV2 to TRBJ1-4, with 9 bases lining up with TRBD1. The V gene end was trimmed by 8 bases and the J gene end by 5 bases; junction bases not matched to a gene: 15. This CDR3 spans 17 amino acids. Germline V gives CDR1 SNHLY, CDR2 FYNNEI. CDR3 protein: CASRAHLPGQGNEKLFF. DNA of the CDR3: TGTGCCAGCCGAGCCCACTTACCGGGACAGGGAAATGAAAAACTGTTTTTT.

The chain is built from TRBV3-1 (or the pseudogene TRBV3-2) and TRBJ2-7, with 7 bases aligning to TRBD1. Germline CDR1 LGHDT, CDR2 YNNKEL (reference sequence). V was clipped by 5 bases and J by 4 bases; unmatched bases: 17. This CDR3 region has 17 residues. This chain's CDR3 is CASSELHRGTVSYEQYF. Here the CDR3 DNA reads TGTGCCAGCAGCGAGCTACACCGAGGGACAGTTTCATACGAGCAGTACTTC.

A few counts support this clone. The genes are TRBV28 and TRBJ1-6; 7 bases line up with TRBD1. CDR1 and CDR2 from the germline V gene are MDHEN and SYDVKM. Losses at the gene ends were 10 bases for V and 6 bases for J; bases not matched to a gene: 6. The CDR3 consists of 13 residues. The CDR3 is CATRQGFNSPLHF. The CDR3 DNA follows: TGTGCCACCAGACAGGGATTTAATTCACCCCTCCACTTT.

The rearrangement links TRBV5-1 to TRBJ2-2, with TRBD2 identical over 8 bases. The CDR3 totals 16 residues. J was trimmed by 0 bases and V by 3 bases; bases with no gene match: 4. CDR1 is SGHRS and CDR2 is YFSETQ in the germline V gene. CDR3: CASSWERGSNTGELFF. The CDR3 nucleotides are TGCGCCAGCAGCTGGGAGCGGGGGTCGAACACCGGGGAGCTGTTTTTT.

The V call is TRBV11-2, the J call TRBJ2-7; a weak D match, TRBD2 (5 bases). This CDR3 is 14 amino acids long. Germline assignment: CDR1 SGHAT and CDR2 FQNNGV. Trimming shortened V by 0 bases and J by 3 bases, and 9 bases separated the two germline ends. The CDR3 protein is CASSLDGLSYEQYF. CDR3 DNA: TGTGCCAGCAGCTTAGACGGACTGAGCTACGAGCAGTACTTC.

Here the CDR3 reads CASSNTGAGNTIYF. CDR3 nucleotide sequence: TGTGCCAGCAGCAACACCGGGGCTGGAAACACCATATATTTT. The chain couples TRBV5-4 to TRBJ1-3, with D uncertain. Per germline, CDR1 SGHNT and CDR2 YYREEE (reference sequence). The CDR3 is 14 amino acids. Trimming stripped 4 bases from V and 2 bases from J, with 10 bases between.

The chain is built from TRBV6-1 and TRBJ2-2, with no clear D. V dropped 2 bases and J dropped 7 bases, with 8 bases sitting between them. Germline V gene lookup returns CDR1 MNHNS and CDR2 SASEGT. CDR3 length: 13 amino acids. CDR3 bases: TGTGCCAGCAGTGAAACGTCAGGCGGGGAGCTGTTTTTT. Translating gives CASSETSGGELFF.

This chain links TRBV20-1 with TRBJ2-7, with a weak D call TRBD2 (5 bases). V lost 6 bases and J lost 3, with 9 bases in between. CDR3 length: 11 residues. In germline, CDR1 is DFQATT, CDR2 SNEGSKA (reference sequence). The CDR3 bases are TGCAGTGCCTCCGACTACTACGAGCAGTACTTC. Its protein is CSASDYYEQYF.

The chain couples TRBV29-1 to TRBJ2-2; 8 positions match TRBD2. The CDR3 loop spans 14 amino acids. The V segment lost 4 bases and the J segment 0 bases; nucleotides outside the gene matches: 1. In germline, CDR1 is SQVTM, CDR2 ANQGSEA. CDR3 in DNA: TGCAGCGTTGGAGCGGGAGCGAACACCGGGGAGCTGTTTTTT. Residues: CSVGAGANTGELFF.

CDR3 sequence: CASSQTGMGYEQYF. The CDR3 nucleotides read TGTGCCAGCAGCCAGACAGGGATGGGGTACGAGCAGTACTTC. This chain connects TRBV7-3 to TRBJ2-7; 7 nucleotides match TRBD1. Germline CDR1 and CDR2: SGHTA and FQGTGA. The CDR3 length is 14 residues. With V trimmed by 5 bases and J by 4 bases, 8 bases remained unmatched.

This chain links TRBV7-2 with TRBJ1-2, with 7 bases fitting TRBD1. The CDR3 length is 17 residues. Per the germline V gene, CDR1 is SGHTA and CDR2 is FQGNSA. With 4 bases clipped from V and 0 bases from J, the junction kept 11 bases outside the gene matches. The CDR3 loop reads CASSSPPGTVANYGYTF. The CDR3 nucleotides are TGTGCCAGCAGCTCTCCTCCCGGGACAGTAGCTAACTATGGCTACACCTTC.

The chain uses TRBV19 and TRBJ2-1; 11 bases agree with TRBD1. The V gene's germline CDR1 is LNHDA and CDR2 SQIVND (reference sequence). J gave up 6 bases and V 7 bases, and 5 bases lay outside the gene matches. The length of the CDR3 is 14 residues. CDR3 loop: CASTDRGRFNEQFF. The CDR3 bases are TGTGCCAGTACGGACAGGGGGCGCTTCAATGAGCAGTTCTTC.

Here the CDR3 DNA reads TGTGCCATCAGCCCGGGACAGCTCAATTCACCCCTCCACTTT. It is translated as CAISPGQLNSPLHF. The chain has TRBV10-3 and TRBJ1-6, with 7 bases fitting TRBD1. J gave up 7 bases and V 6 bases, and 6 bases lay outside the gene matches. The length of the CDR3 is 14 residues. Germline loops: CDR1 ENHRY, CDR2 SYGVKD.

The table lists this clone with a few counts. The gene calls are TRBV5-6 and TRBJ2-7; 8 bases map to TRBD2. This CDR3 is 16 amino acids long. The J segment lost 1 base and the V segment lost 1 base, leaving 7 bases of the junction unmatched. Germline assignment: CDR1 SGHDT and CDR2 YYEEEE. Written as DNA, the CDR3 is TGTGCCAGCAGCTTGCCCTTAGCGGGAAAATCCTACGAGCAGTACTTC. Translated: CASSLPLAGKSYEQYF.

The chain has TRBV29-1 and TRBJ1-1; the D gene is possibly TRBD1 (6 bases). The CDR3 spans 13 residues. V was cut by 6 bases and J by 6 bases, with 17 bases left in between. The germline CDR1 and CDR2 sequences are SQVTM and ANQGSEA. CDR3 coding DNA: TGCAGCGTAAGAGGGGGGGGAAACGCTGAAGCTTTCTTT. Protein sequence: CSVRGGGNAEAFF.

The V and J genes are TRBV10-3 and TRBJ1-5; 7 nucleotides line up with TRBD1. Per germline, CDR1 ENHRY and CDR2 SYGVKD. The CDR3 totals 14 residues. Losses at the gene ends were 6 bases for V and 0 bases for J; bases not matched to a gene: 2. CDR3 nucleotide sequence: TGTGCCATCAGCGGGACAGATAGCAATCAGCCCCAGCATTTT. This sequence encodes CAISGTDSNQPQHF.

This chain uses TRBV21-1 with TRBJ2-7; TRBD1 is the table's D call, not checked against the DNA. TRBV21-1 is a pseudogene segment. This CDR3 has 13 amino acids. The CDR3 nucleotides are TGTGCCAGCAGCAAGACAGGGGGCTACGAGCAGTACTTC. Translation gives CASSKTGGYEQYF.

The chain carries TRBV4-1 and TRBJ2-3; TRBD2 aligns across 9 bases. Germline trimming cut 1 base from V and 2 bases from J; bases unmatched to any gene: 4. The V gene's germline CDR1 is MGHRA and CDR2 YSYEKL. The CDR3 spans 16 residues. The CDR3, as DNA: TGCGCCAGCAGCCAAGCCTCTAGCGGGGTCACAGATACGCAGTATTTT. This codes for CASSQASSGVTDTQYF.

The chain carries TRBV7-8 and TRBJ2-7; the match to TRBD1 covers 7 bases. V trimming: 7 bases; J trimming: 8 bases; junction bases outside the gene matches: 5. The length of the CDR3 is 11 residues. Germline CDR1 and CDR2: SGHVS and FQNEAQ. The CDR3 DNA sequence: TGTGCCAGCAAACAGGGGAATAAGCAGTACTTC. Translation gives CASKQGNKQYF.

The chain employs TRBV9 and TRBJ2-3; 7 bases map to TRBD2. V lost 2 bases to trimming and J lost 4 bases; unmatched junction nucleotides: 4. In germline, CDR1 is SGDLS, CDR2 YYNGEE. The CDR3 is made up of 14 amino acids. The CDR3: CASSVGGSADTQYF. CDR3 DNA sequence: TGTGCCAGCAGCGTGGGCGGGAGCGCAGATACGCAGTATTTT.

The rearrangement links TRBV4-2 to TRBJ2-5; TRBD2 might be the D (6 bases). V lost 1 base to trimming and J lost 3 bases, with 12 bases between them. The CDR3 has 15 amino acids. Germline values: CDR1 LGHNA, CDR2 YNFKEQ. The CDR3 loop is CASSQGEATEETQYF. The CDR3 coding sequence is TGTGCCAGCAGCCAAGGGGAGGCCACTGAAGAGACCCAGTACTTC.

The V gene is TRBV6-5, the J gene TRBJ1-2, with a tentative D call TRBD1 (6 bases). The germline V and J ends were trimmed by 6 bases and 7 bases, with 15 bases remaining between them. CDR1 is MNHEY and CDR2 is SVGAGI in the germline V gene. The CDR3 has 13 residues. As DNA, the CDR3 is TGTGCCAGCAGACGGACAGAAAAGGGTGGCTACACCTTC. Amino acid sequence: CASRRTEKGGYTF.

This clone has only one observation. J is TRBJ2-7 and V is TRBV28; D unresolved. This CDR3 is built from 13 residues. Germline assignment: CDR1 MDHEN and CDR2 SYDVKM. Trimming took off 3 bases at V and 3 bases at J, with 9 bases between the two ends. This CDR3 is CASSLRSVYEQYF. The CDR3 nucleotides are TGTGCCAGCAGTTTGCGGTCGGTCTACGAGCAGTACTTC.

V and J are TRBV5-8 and TRBJ2-1, with D unresolved. This CDR3 contains 13 residues. Deletions cut 1 base from V and 5 bases from J, with 7 bases between. The germline V gene has CDR1 SGHTS and CDR2 YDEGEE. CDR3 in DNA: TGTGCCAGCAGCTTGATGAGGAACAATGAGCAGTTCTTC. Encoded protein: CASSLMRNNEQFF.

J is TRBJ2-7 and V is TRBV3-1 (or the pseudogene TRBV3-2), with a weak D call TRBD2 (6 bases). The length of the CDR3 is 14 residues. From germline, CDR1 is LGHDT and CDR2 YNNKEL (reference sequence). V lost 6 bases to trimming and J lost 3 bases, with 15 bases between them. The CDR3 DNA follows: TGTGCCAGCAGGCCGAAAAGGAGGGGCTACGAGCAGTACTTC. As protein: CASRPKRRGYEQYF.